A selection of T cell receptor beta chains follows, all from one sample in a study of T cells in localized non-small cell lung cancer. Produced via immunoSEQ multiplex PCR; TCRdb's table is partial and in-frame only. The data hold approximately 3,000 clones, with about 24% observed a single time. The source was lung tumor tissue, collected before any cancer treatment. The receptors come from a woman between 40 and 69 years old with stage I lung adenocarcinoma. The CDR3 runs from the conserved cysteine through the conserved F or W. D genes are given only for firm matches. Expanded clones are given a class, and other clones once, few, many or no size at all.

TRBJ1-5 few TRBV19 NA TGTGCCAGTACCCCGTCCCACCGCAATCAGCCCCAGCATTTT CASTPSHRNQPQHF
TRBJ2-7 NA TRBV15 TRBD1 TGTGCCACCAGCTCGCAGGGGGCTACCTACGAGCAGTACTTC CATSSQGATYEQYF
TRBJ2-1 NA TRBV15 NA TGTGCCACCAGCAGAGATGGGGGTCCCCGCAATGAGCAGTTCTTC CATSRDGGPRNEQFF
TRBJ2-1 medium-sized TRBV9 TRBD1 TGTGCCAGTTTAAGACAGGGGGCCGGCAATGAGCAGTTCTTC CASLRQGAGNEQFF
TRBJ1-1 NA TRBV19 TRBD1 TGTGCCAGTAGCAAGGACAGGGTTTATTCTGAAGCTTTCTTT CASSKDRVYSEAFF
TRBJ2-7 medium-sized TRBV11-3 NA TGTGCCAGCAGCGTACAGGGTAGTAGGGCCTACGAGCAGTACTTC CASSVQGSRAYEQYF
TRBJ2-5 NA TRBV18 NA TGTGCCAGCTCACCACCGATCGGGGGAGAGACCCAGTACTTC CASSPPIGGETQYF
TRBJ1-4 NA TRBV6-8 NA TGTGCCAGCAGTTCAACGGGAGGACGGGAAAAACTGTTTTTT CASSSTGGREKLFF
TRBJ1-1 many TRBV11-3 NA TGTGCCAGCAGCTTGGAAACAGGATCGGATGAAGCTTTCTTT CASSLETGSDEAFF
TRBJ1-3 NA TRBV9 NA TGTGCCAGCAGCGTAGGCAGCTCTGGAAACACCATATATTTT CASSVGSSGNTIYF
TRBJ2-3 NA TRBV19 NA TGTGCCAGTAGTCCAAGGATGACAGATACGCAGTATTTT CASSPRMTDTQYF
TRBJ1-4 NA TRBV1 NA TGCGCCAGCAGCCAAGAACCGACAGGGGTACTGTTTTTT CASSQEPTGVLFF
TRBJ1-1 few TRBV19 TRBD1 TGTGCCAGTAGTATCCGGGACAGGTATGAAGCTTTCTTT CASSIRDRYEAFF
TRBJ2-7 NA TRBV10-3 NA TGTGCCATCAGGGACGGAACCTACGAGCAGTACTTC CAIRDGTYEQYF
TRBJ2-2 few TRBV9 TRBD2 TGTGCCAGCAGCGGCCTCGCGGGGGGGGCGAACACCGGGGAGCTGTTTTTT CASSGLAGGANTGELFF
TRBJ2-3 NA TRBV11-3 TRBD1 TGTGCCAGCAGCTTATGGACAGGGGTAACAGATACGCAGTATTTT CASSLWTGVTDTQYF
TRBJ2-1 NA TRBV29-1 TRBD2 TGCAGCTCTATAGCGGGGAGCTCCTACAATGAGCAGTTCTTC CSSIAGSSYNEQFF
TRBJ1-1 NA TRBV4-1 TRBD1 TGCGCCAGCAGCCATGGACAGGGCAGGGGCACTGAAGCTTTCTTT CASSHGQGRGTEAFF
TRBJ1-3 NA TRBV11-3 TRBD1 TGTGCCAGCAGCTTACGGACAGGGGCTGGAAACACCATATATTTT CASSLRTGAGNTIYF
TRBJ2-5 NA TRBV19 NA TGTGCCAGTAGTCCCTCTGGGTGGCAGGGAGAGACCCAGTACTTC CASSPSGWQGETQYF
TRBJ1-1 few TRBV19 NA TGTGCCAGTAGTCCCCCCGGGACACTGAACACTGAAGCTTTCTTT CASSPPGTLNTEAFF
TRBJ1-1 NA TRBV11-3 NA TGTGCCAGCAGCTTGGTTTCCCACGGGAGGAACACTGAAGCTTTCTTT CASSLVSHGRNTEAFF
TRBJ2-1 few TRBV6-8 NA TGTGCCAGCACCGACGTAGGCAGGGGGGGGAATGAGCAGTTCTTC CASTDVGRGGNEQFF
TRBJ2-2 NA TRBV9 TRBD1 TGTGCCAGCAGCGTCTCCGGGACAGGGAACACCGGGGAGCTGTTTTTT CASSVSGTGNTGELFF
TRBJ2-7 large TRBV19 NA TGTGCCAGTATGGACCGGCTCGGGGACGAGCAGTACTTC CASMDRLGDEQYF
TRBJ1-4 few TRBV11-3 NA TGTGCCAGCAGCGGGGTGGTATTGGGACAAAAACTGTTTTTT CASSGVVLGQKLFF
TRBJ2-1 few TRBV11-3 TRBD1 TGTGCCAGCAGCTCACAGGGGGCTGGGAATGAGCAGTTCTTC CASSSQGAGNEQFF
TRBJ1-6 NA TRBV11-3 NA TGTGCCAGCAGCTGGTTAGGACAGCGCGATTCACCCCTCCACTTT CASSWLGQRDSPLHF
TRBJ2-1 NA TRBV29-1 NA TGCAGCGTTGAAGGGCAGGTGGGTTCCCAGTTCTTC CSVEGQVGSQFF
TRBJ1-1 medium-sized TRBV1 NA TGCGCCAGCAGCCCGGAGCCCCCCGGGACAGGGAGTAACGAAGCTTTCTTT CASSPEPPGTGSNEAFF
TRBJ2-5 medium-sized TRBV6-8 NA TGTGCCAGCCGTTCTGGTTTTGGCCGCGGAGAGACCCAGTACTTC CASRSGFGRGETQYF
TRBJ1-6 NA TRBV23-1 NA TGCGCCAGCAGCCAAGATCCGCGGGGGAGCTCCTATAATTCACCCCTCCACTTT CASSQDPRGSSYNSPLHF
TRBJ1-4 few TRBV18 NA TGTGCCAGCTCTCCCGGAGTGGATGAAAAACTGTTTTTT CASSPGVDEKLFF
TRBJ1-3 NA TRBV30 NA TGTGCCTCCGAGGGGGTCTCTGGAAACACCATATATTTT CASEGVSGNTIYF
TRBJ2-7 NA TRBV6-8 TRBD1 TGTGCCAGCAGTCACTTCTCTGGGACAGGGCCCTACGAGCAGTACTTC CASSHFSGTGPYEQYF
TRBJ1-2 NA TRBV19 NA TGTGCCAGTAGTCCACTCCGAGCTGGCAGAAACTATGGCTACACCTTC CASSPLRAGRNYGYTF
TRBJ1-6 few TRBV6-8 NA TGTGCCAGCAGTTACTCGACCGTGGCCTATAATTCACCCCTCCACTTT CASSYSTVAYNSPLHF
TRBJ1-6 medium-sized TRBV6-8 NA TGTGCCAGCAGTGAGTATCAGAATTCACCCCTCCACTTT CASSEYQNSPLHF
TRBJ2-3 NA TRBV18 TRBD2 TGTGCCAGCTCACCACCGGGGACTAGCCTAACAGATACGCAGTATTTT CASSPPGTSLTDTQYF
TRBJ2-3 few TRBV6-8 NA TGTGCCAGCAGTTATTACCAGACTAGCACAGATACGCAGTATTTT CASSYYQTSTDTQYF
TRBJ1-3 NA TRBV6-8 NA TGTGCCAGCAGTTACAACTCTGGAAACACCATATATTTT CASSYNSGNTIYF
TRBJ2-7 NA TRBV6-8 TRBD1 TGTGCCAGCAGTTTTTTAACCGGGACAGGGGAGCAGTACTTC CASSFLTGTGEQYF
TRBJ2-3 NA TRBV6-8 TRBD1 TGTGCCAGCAAAAGGGACAGGGCTGGAGATACGCAGTATTTT CASKRDRAGDTQYF
TRBJ2-2 medium-sized TRBV9 TRBD1 TGTGCCAGTCAACAGGGGGCGGTCACCGGGGAGCTGTTTTTT CASQQGAVTGELFF
TRBJ2-2 NA TRBV6-8 TRBD1 TGTGCCAGCAGTTGGAATCCGGGACAGGGGGCTTACATTCCCGGGGAGCTGTTTTTT CASSWNPGQGAYIPGELFF
TRBJ1-4 few TRBV15 TRBD1 TGTGCCACCAGCGAAAGACAGGGGACTAATGAAAAACTGTTTTTT CATSERQGTNEKLFF
TRBJ2-3 large TRBV11-3 NA TGTGCCAGCAGCTGGGCGGTCCGAACGCGCAATACGCAGTATTTT CASSWAVRTRNTQYF
TRBJ2-2 NA TRBV6-8 NA TGTGCCAGCAGTTACTCAGACGGTGTCACAGGGGAGCTGTTTTTT CASSYSDGVTGELFF
TRBJ2-2 few TRBV6-8 TRBD1 TGTGCCAGCAGCGACAGGGGGGCAAGCAACACCGGGGAGCTGTTTTTT CASSDRGASNTGELFF
TRBJ1-6 NA TRBV19 NA TGTGCCAGTTGGGGGAGCTCCTATAATTCACCCCTCCACTTT CASWGSSYNSPLHF
TRBJ2-7 NA TRBV9 TRBD1 TGTGCCAGCAGCGTAGGACAGGGGGCAGGCGAGCAGTACTTC CASSVGQGAGEQYF
TRBJ1-1 NA TRBV19 NA TGTGCCAGTAATGGTAGGGGCCGGGGGAACACTGAAGCTTTCTTT CASNGRGRGNTEAFF
TRBJ1-3 few TRBV1 NA TGCGCCAGCAGCCAAGGGCAGCAAAACACCATATATTTT CASSQGQQNTIYF
TRBJ1-2 NA TRBV25-1 TRBD1 TGTGCCAGTGGGGACAGATCTAACTATGGCTACACCTTC CASGDRSNYGYTF
TRBJ2-1 NA TRBV25-1 TRBD1 TGTGCCAGCAGTAGACAGGGAGTCAATGAGCAGTTCTTC CASSRQGVNEQFF
TRBJ2-7 NA TRBV18 TRBD1 TGTGCCAGCTCACTGAGGCAAGGGACAGGGGACGAGCAGTACTTC CASSLRQGTGDEQYF
TRBJ1-1 few TRBV11-3 NA TGTGCCAGCAGCTTAGAGCCGGGGCCGAACACTGAAGCTTTCTTT CASSLEPGPNTEAFF
TRBJ1-1 few TRBV19 TRBD1 TGTGCCAGTAGTGGACAGGGCCCTGAAGCTTTCTTT CASSGQGPEAFF
TRBJ1-1 NA TRBV5-1 TRBD1 TGCGCCAGCAGCTCAGGGGGCGCATGGACTGAAGCTTTCTTT CASSSGGAWTEAFF
TRBJ1-3 NA TRBV11-3 NA TGTGCCAGCAGCTCCCGGGTCCTCTCTGGAAACACCATATATTTT CASSSRVLSGNTIYF